Listed here is a single TCR beta chain. This record comes from a study of blood T cell repertoires in COVID-19. Turning to the study itself: Donors in the United States, Italy and Spain gave samples during acute or convalescent COVID-19.

The CDR3 sequence is 16 residues long. V lost 2 bases to trimming and J lost 7 bases, with 20 bases between them. Germline V gives CDR1 MDHEN, CDR2 SYDVKM. Original processing methods: Estimated nucleated cell counts came from reference gene primer amplification. Sequenced by immunoSEQ multiplex PCR; TCRdb stores in-frame clones only, minus some. V, J and clone size are taken as reported in that table, and D and trimming were inferred from the DNA itself. Here the sample spans about 130,000 clones, roughly 79% being singletons. The chain has TRBV28 and TRBJ2-5, with D uncertain. The TCR comes from a man at least 80 years old with acute or convalescent COVID-19. Sequenced input: peripheral blood. This chain's CDR3 is CASSLALGGGTGTQYF. The CDR3, as DNA: TGTGCCAGCAGTTTAGCCCTAGGTGGTGGTACCGGGACCCAGTACTTC.